This T cell receptor (beta chain) was identified in a study of cytomegalovirus exposure and HLA in healthy donors (TCRdb year 2017). For the wider study: In an earlier analysis of approximately 640 of the donors, 250 to 300 Gb of sequence data and 120 million or so unique TCR beta sequences from about 190 million T cells were reported. Approximately 310 gigabases of sequencing data and tens of millions of unique TCR sequences were included in an early release covering about 700 HLA-typed donors. Among the approximately 400 genotyped donors, under 90% belonged to the genetic ancestry cluster associated with self-reported Caucasian donors. The aim of the study was to test whether cataloging public T cell receptors could identify signatures of past pathogen exposure. The study used immunosequencing to profile the T cell repertoires of some 600 subjects and linked those repertoires to cytomegalovirus serostatus. Along with the approximately 700-subject first cohort, a separate validation cohort of roughly 110 different subjects was used. To predict cytomegalovirus infection status, the study brought together high-throughput TCR immunosequencing, statistical association of individual TCRs with disease status, and machine learning. A later analysis re-examined previously published TCR beta repertoires from more than 650 donors and added high-resolution HLA genotyping to investigate patterns of TCR occurrence. Rather than drawing on any new phenotypic data, the later analysis identified candidate immune exposures from TCR beta sequences and the way those sequences occurred across donors. An earlier analysis of about 600 of the donors used high-throughput TCR beta sequencing to judge whether each TCR beta V gene segment behaved as functional or pseudogenic. Donor age, sex, ethnicity and CMV serostatus were compiled alongside the repertoire data. A later genetic analysis took genome-wide SNP genotypes for about 55% of the 666 donors and used that subset as a discovery cohort. Every discovery cohort repertoire had been produced on one sequencing platform. HLA typing covered class I and class II loci at four-digit resolution. Typing coverage differed by locus: A, B, C, DRB1 and DQB1 were typed in roughly 620-630 donors, DQA1 in 522, DPA1 in 600 to 610, and DPB1 in just under 490. Because of strong linkage in the cohort, roughly five DR-DQ haplotypes were treated as single units for association and clustering. Across about 370 genotyped donors of the cohort, an average of 235,054 unique TCR beta nucleotide sequences per donor were sequenced, and roughly a sixth of those sequences were non-productive. Broader findings and caveats from the paper: An association between a missense DCLRE1C variant and V-gene and J-gene trimming of TCR beta chains was found in a later genetic analysis and replicated in an independent cohort. In a later analysis, the rate of TCR association differed among HLA loci, with DRB1 alleles having the most associated TCRs and HLA-C alleles having the fewest. Specific HLA alleles were associated with roughly 17,000 TCR beta sequences at a false discovery rate of 0.05 in a later analysis. A cluster of highly shared sequence variants was judged likely to represent a technical artifact of the sequencing pipeline. Several of the top co-occurrence clusters appeared to be linked to parvovirus B19, influenza, CMV and Epstein-Barr virus, according to a later analysis. When HLA alleles, especially DR and DQ, strongly co-occurred, TCR associations were difficult to assign to individual alleles. A further reported finding was that TCR beta sequences accurately predicted the HLA-A and HLA-B alleles for most subjects in the first cohort. The study listed 150 to 200 TCR beta chains as associated with cytomegalovirus. Across donors, most TCR sequences were observed very rarely, whereas some public TCRs were present in many individuals. An earlier analysis of several hundred of the donors showed that most TCR beta V segments appeared in productive rearrangements either about 87% or about 30% of the time, which broadly matched IMGT annotations. Because HLA typing was missing for some donors at each locus, association tests included only the typed subset. In a later analysis, HLA-associated TCR beta chains were found to be more clonally expanded and to have lower generation probabilities than equally common non-associated chains. The classifier was reported to diagnose cytomegalovirus status with high specificity and sensitivity in both the original cohort and the validation cohort. The authors suggested that the approach could potentially be extended to other disease states and immunological phenotypes. Because counts were too low, roughly 16 rarely observed V segments, including chromosome 9 orphons, were excluded from the earlier analysis of roughly 580 of the donors. For the cohort, immune exposure information was limited to CMV serostatus. Correlated functional status among segregating V segments might be attributable to linkage disequilibrium, but an unknown experimental factor could not be ruled out. Compared with the approximately 670-donor mean, donors in an Asian-associated ancestry cluster had fewer N-insertions in productive TCRs, according to a later genetic analysis. The 87-base-pair reads could not distinguish some IMGT-functional V segments, including TRBV6-2 and TRBV6-3, so those segments were excluded. In this cohort, only TCR beta chains were sequenced, and detectable features were limited by the absence of alpha or paired-chain data. Roughly uniform sequencing depth across donors was assumed in presence/absence analyses, although this assumption may not hold. A few of the identified cytomegalovirus-associated TCR beta chains were confirmed in vitro to be specific for cytomegalovirus antigens. A later analysis found that most CMV-associated TCR beta chains appeared HLA-restricted, with HLA associations seemingly driven largely by CMV exposure.

To note about this clone: Its antigen specificity is not known. Base qualities were left out, and no much larger clone turns up one base away.

The cohort was made up of approximately 700 healthy bone marrow donors. All cohort members were sampled while nominally healthy, although unrecorded immune exposures were likely present. The donor tested CMV seropositive, placing the donor among the roughly 270 seropositive members of the cohort. Every donor gave a peripheral blood sample, and the peripheral blood mononuclear cells from that sample were used for TCR beta sequencing. Genomic DNA extraction from the blood cell samples was performed with the Qiagen DNeasy Blood Extraction Kit. The library relied on the immunoSEQ multiplex PCR assay. For the multiplex PCR, a mixture combining 60 forward primers for TCR Vbeta segments and 13 reverse primers for TCR Jbeta segments was used. Amplification of the CDR3 region of rearranged TCR beta genes was performed with a multiplex PCR assay on genomic DNA. The Illumina HiSeq System was used to sequence the amplified TCR beta libraries as 87-base-pair reads. Per the authors' processing: A later analysis tallied 75 million to 95 million unique TCR beta chains across the 666 repertoires, and approximately 11 million of those chains were shared by two or more donors. A nearest-neighbor algorithm error-corrected the raw reads and collapsed the reads into unique sequences, merging closely related sequences to remove PCR and sequencing errors. V, D and J gene segments were assigned by aligning CDR3 sequences to IMGT reference sequences. For a sequence to be retained, a match of at least six nucleotides was required to both a V gene segment and a J gene segment. Rearrangements were called productive when the CDR3 lacked stop codons and stayed in frame with V and J; all others were non-productive. CDR3 was defined by IMGT convention, running from the second conserved V-encoded cysteine to the conserved J-encoded phenylalanine. The earlier analysis of a few hundred of the donors excluded any sequence lacking an unambiguous match to a single V gene segment. In an earlier analysis of about 590 of the donors, a V segment was called functional when productive rearrangements were above 56.7%, and segregating when the standard deviation between donors exceeded 5%. A statistical classification framework was developed to diagnose cytomegalovirus status using the catalog of TCR beta chain sequences. A later analysis assigned V and J genes by comparing TCR nucleotide sequences with IMGT/GENE-DB human TR gene sequences. In a later analysis, CDR3 sequences and most-parsimonious VDJ recombination scenarios were assigned using the TCRdist pipeline. In a later analysis, each TCR beta chain was defined by its CDR3 amino acid sequence together with its V-gene family, and reads lacking a unique V-gene family were excluded. A later analysis removed 500 to 600 highly shared, low-generation-probability nucleotide sequences to deal with suspected cross-contamination and a sequencing artifact. In a later analysis, a clonal expansion index for each public chain was calculated from normalized within-repertoire ranks of inferred template counts. In a later analysis, generation probabilities were computed using a VDJ recombination model fitted to out-of-frame rearrangements, and the results were checked against IGoR. Hypergeometric tests were used in a later analysis to score TCR-TCR, TCR-HLA and TCR-CMV co-occurrence, with a repertoire-size bias correction applied to the TCR pairs. False discovery rates were estimated in a later analysis by permuting HLA or CMV assignments 20 times. A later analysis grouped co-occurring TCRs with DBSCAN, adding TCRdist sequence similarity when clustering within HLA-allele-positive subsets. For co-occurrence clustering, repertoires with fewer than 30,000 or more than 120,000 public chains were excluded, along with roughly 5 repertoires with anomalous nucleotide sharing. What TCRdb holds here is the immuneACCESS table cut down to in-frame rearrangements. Part of the clones is not present; checked against another copy, under half of the missing clones reflect an unresolved V gene, and the others are unexplained. The V and J calls and clone size are taken from that table; D and trimming were inferred from the DNA. Here the sample has about 140,000 clones; around two thirds occur a single time. Of the sample, 10% falls within the top ten clones.

The CDR3 runs 15 residues from the cysteine to the phenylalanine. The DNA shown is the 45-base CDR3, in frame from base 1. V is clipped by 3 bases and J by 1 base, and the sequence between their germline boundaries is 7 bases long. Sample: PBMCs. The rearranged segments are TRBV23-1 and TRBJ2-6; 5 matching bases give a weak D call of TRBD2. TRBV23-1 is an ORF; its function is uncertain. The TCR sequence derives from a man under 40 in good health and CMV-seropositive. The DNA sequence is TGCGCCAGCAGTCAGAGAGGGTCTGGGGCCAACGTCCTGACTTTC. This codes for CASSQRGSGANVLTF.